This record concerns one T cell receptor beta chain sequence. Its specificity is not known. This specimen belongs to a study of cytomegalovirus exposure and HLA in healthy donors. Trimming cost V 5 bases and J 2 bases; bases outside gene matches: 6. This CDR3 has 17 residues. Germline V gene sequence: CDR1 LNHDA, CDR2 SQIVND (reference sequence). PCR employed 60 Vbeta and 13 Jbeta primers. Clones were sequenced by immunoSEQ multiplex PCR, and TCRdb holds only the in-frame ones, with some missing. Of about 100,000 clones listed, 65% to 80% are singletons. General study points: In vitro assays verified that three CMV-associated chains recognized CMV antigens specifically. Prior analysis indicated that the majority of TCR beta V segments exhibited productivity approximately 90% or approximately 30% of the time.

The sequence was collected from a woman aged 40 to 49 in good health and CMV-seronegative. The rearrangement joins TRBV19 to TRBJ2-6; TRBD2 matches at 10 bases. The sequenced material came from PBMCs. For the CDR3, the DNA is TGTGCCAGTAGTTCTAGCGGGAGATTACCTGGGGCCAACGTCCTGACTTTC. Protein sequence: CASSSSGRLPGANVLTF.